The 23 T cell receptor beta chains in this list originate from one sample, sequenced in a study of T-cell memory formation after mild COVID-19. TCRdb ran MiXCR on the 5' RACE reads and lists one entry per CDR3 protein. The sample yields roughly 610,000 distinct CDR3 sequences, approximately 15% seen once. Material: PBMCs or a T cell subset sorted from them (not recorded which). These receptors all come from an adult woman who had mild COVID-19 (a few samples of this study predate the infection). Cell type and time point are not known.

This rearrangement joins TRBV5-1 to TRBJ2-5, with D tentatively TRBD1 (6 bases). This CDR3 is 14 amino acids long. V was trimmed by 3 bases and J by 6 bases, leaving 15 bases between them. The germline V gene encodes CDR1 SGHRS and CDR2 YFSETQ. CDR3 residues: CASSYRDITQTQYF. CDR3 bases: TGCGCCAGCAGCTACCGGGACATAACCCAGACCCAGTACTTC.

The genes are TRBV4-1 and TRBJ1-2; no clear D. CDR3 length equals 12 residues. Between the trimmed V and J ends, which lost 1 base and 8 bases, there was a span of 8 bases. From germline, CDR1 is MGHRA and CDR2 YSYEKL. CDR3 loop: CASSQGWEGYTF. CDR3 nucleotide sequence: TGCGCCAGCAGCCAAGGCTGGGAGGGCTACACCTTC.

This clonotype has only a few counts. The V gene is TRBV7-9, the J gene TRBJ2-7; TRBD1 is a possible D gene (5 bases). Per germline, CDR1 SEHNR and CDR2 FQNEAQ (reference sequence). Trimming stripped 6 bases from V and 0 bases from J, with 12 bases between. The CDR3 has 14 amino acids. CDR3 coding DNA: TGTGCCAGCAGGCCAGGGTCGAGCTCCTACGAGCAGTACTTC. Protein sequence: CASRPGSSSYEQYF.

With respect to this clonotype: This could be a read error, since a much larger clone is one nucleotide away. The chain employs TRBV4-1 and TRBJ2-3, with D hard to call. V lost 5 bases to trimming and J lost 2 bases, with 8 bases between them. This CDR3 comprises 13 residues. Germline assignment: CDR1 MGHRA and CDR2 YSYEKL. The CDR3 coding sequence is TGCGCCAGCAGCTTACAACACACAGATACGCAGTATTTT. It specifies CASSLQHTDTQYF.

The chain couples TRBV15 to TRBJ2-4; the D is unclear. This CDR3 has 15 amino acids. V gave up 0 bases and J gave up 6 bases, with 12 bases separating them. Germline CDR1 is LNHNV and CDR2 is YYDKDF (reference sequence). The CDR3 reads CATSRDLSVGNIQYF. DNA of the CDR3: TGTGCCACCAGCAGAGATTTGAGTGTGGGAAACATTCAGTACTTC.

This clonotype was observed a handful of times. V is TRBV7-9 and J is TRBJ1-3; 9 nucleotides align to TRBD1. CDR1 is SEHNR, CDR2 FQNEAQ, per germline (reference sequence). The ends lost 5 bases at V and 4 bases at J; junction bases unmatched: 6. The CDR3 is 15 amino acids. Here the CDR3 reads CASSGRDRVGNTIYF. The CDR3 nucleotides read TGTGCCAGCAGCGGACGGGACAGGGTGGGAAACACCATATATTTT.

V and J are TRBV2 and TRBJ2-4; D remains unclear. From germline, CDR1 is SNHLY and CDR2 FYNNEI. V lost 7 bases and J lost 7, with 11 bases in between. CDR3 length equals 12 residues. The CDR3 reads CASIGVRNIQYF. DNA for the CDR3: TGTGCCAGCATTGGGGTTAGGAACATTCAGTACTTC.

V is TRBV5-5 and J is TRBJ1-5; 10 nucleotides match TRBD1. Germline V lookup: CDR1 SGHKS, CDR2 YYEKEE (reference sequence). The CDR3 has 16 residues. After removal of 4 bases from V and 7 bases from J, the junction contained 11 bases not matched to a gene. Here the CDR3 DNA reads TGTGCCAGCAGCCCCTCCGGGACAGGGGTGAGGCAGCCCCAGCATTTT. Amino acids: CASSPSGTGVRQPQHF.

This clonotype was counted a few times. The CDR3 region is CASSQGGTSAQNIQYF. In DNA form, the CDR3 reads TGTGCCAGCAGCCAAGGGGGGACTAGCGCCCAGAACATTCAGTACTTC. J is TRBJ2-4 and V is TRBV4-2, with 10 nucleotides matching TRBD2. Germline CDR1 is LGHNA and CDR2 is YNFKEQ. V gave up 1 base and J gave up 7 bases; unmatched junction bases: 7. CDR3 length equals 16 residues.

This clonotype occurred a few times. CDR3 sequence: CASSFAGQETQYF. The CDR3 DNA reads TGTGCCAGCAGCTTCGCTGGTCAAGAGACCCAGTACTTC. The V gene is TRBV7-9, the J gene TRBJ2-5; no clear D. Trimming shortened V by 3 bases and J by 2 bases, and 7 bases separated the two germline ends. CDR3 length equals 13 residues. Germline V lookup: CDR1 SEHNR, CDR2 FQNEAQ (reference sequence).

The V gene is TRBV6-6, the J gene TRBJ1-2; a possible D gene is TRBD1 (5 bases). The V gene's germline CDR1 is MNHNY and CDR2 SVGAGI (reference sequence). The germline V and J ends were trimmed by 6 bases and 6 bases, with 11 bases remaining between them. This CDR3 comprises 12 residues. Here the CDR3 DNA reads TGTGCCAGCAGCTCACAGGAAAATGGCTACACCTTC. The encoded protein is CASSSQENGYTF.

This clonotype was observed a few times. V is TRBV5-4 and J is TRBJ1-2; TRBD1 matches 10 bases. Germline CDR1 SGHNT, CDR2 YYREEE (reference sequence). This CDR3 is 15 amino acids long. J lost 4 bases, V lost 4 bases, and 7 bases had no gene match. CDR3 nucleotides: TGTGCCAGCAGCGCTCGGACAGGGGGACCCTATGGCTACACCTTC. The encoded protein is CASSARTGGPYGYTF.

This clonotype was counted a few times. The V gene is TRBV7-3, the J gene TRBJ2-3; D may match TRBD1 or TRBD2 (6 bases each). Trimming shortened V by 1 base and J by 1 base, and 12 bases separated the two germline ends. Germline V gives CDR1 SGHTA, CDR2 FQGTGA. This CDR3 has 16 amino acids. DNA for the CDR3: TGTGCCAGCAGCTTAAGACCGGGGGCCGGCACAGATACGCAGTATTTT. This codes for CASSLRPGAGTDTQYF.

For this clonotype: Mismatch with germline at one junction end may stem from a read error. This chain connects TRBV7-9 to TRBJ1-2; 7 bases map to TRBD1. The CDR3 consists of 12 residues. Germline V CDR1 and CDR2: SEHNR, FQNEAQ (reference sequence). The CDR3, as DNA: TGTTCCAGCAGCTTAGCGGGACAGGGCTACACCTTC. Its translation is CSSSLAGQGYTF.

V is TRBV3-1 and J is TRBJ1-6; 7 bases align to TRBD1. The CDR3 runs to 14 residues. The germline V gene has CDR1 LGHDT and CDR2 YNNKEL (reference sequence). V lost 6 bases to trimming and J lost 9 bases; unmatched junction nucleotides: 8. DNA for the CDR3: TGTGCCAGCAGTCGAGAACAGGGGACTTCACCCCTCCACTTT. This encodes CASSREQGTSPLHF.

This clonotype occurred a few times. The chain carries TRBV12-3 or TRBV12-4 and TRBJ1-5; no definite D call. This CDR3 contains 17 residues. The V end was cut by 7 bases, the J end by 1 base, with 20 bases between. The CDR3 region has the DNA TGTGCCAGCACCCTAGGGATAGGAGGGAGAAGCAATCAGCCCCAGCATTTT. It specifies CASTLGIGGRSNQPQHF.

The chain carries TRBV7-2 and TRBJ1-1; D uncertain. CDR3 length: 13 amino acids. The V end lost 7 bases, the J end lost 2 bases, and 11 bases lay between the germline ends. Germline CDR1 is SGHTA and CDR2 is FQGNSA. As DNA, the CDR3 is TGTGCCAGCAAAAGCCAACCAAACACTGAAGCTTTCTTT. It codes for CASKSQPNTEAFF.

The J gene is TRBJ2-7, the V gene TRBV12-3 or TRBV12-4; 8 bases are shared with TRBD1. Trimming at V came to 7 bases and at J to 4 bases, leaving 9 bases not matched to a gene. This CDR3 contains 14 residues. CDR3 sequence (DNA): TGTGCCAGCACCACCGGGACAGGCTTTTACGAGCAGTACTTC. Protein: CASTTGTGFYEQYF.

This clonotype has only a few counts. The chain carries TRBV6-5 and TRBJ2-7, with 9 bases aligning to TRBD1. The CDR3 has 15 residues. V gave up 2 bases and J gave up 5 bases; unmatched junction bases: 7. The germline V gene encodes CDR1 MNHEY and CDR2 SVGAGI. CDR3 residues: CASSYGQGPPDEQYF. CDR3 nucleotides: TGTGCCAGCAGTTACGGACAGGGGCCTCCAGACGAGCAGTACTTC.

The CDR3 DNA sequence: TGCGCCAGCAGCCAAAGGGCAGCAGAGGGATTGGAGGACACTGAAGCTTTCTTT. It codes for CASSQRAAEGLEDTEAFF. The rearrangement uses TRBV4-3 and TRBJ1-1; D is unclear. The CDR3 loop spans 18 amino acids. Germline assignment: CDR1 LGHNA and CDR2 YSLEER. Trimming stripped 2 bases from V and 3 bases from J, with 22 bases between.

This clonotype showed up just a few times. V and J are TRBV7-2 and TRBJ1-1; D possibly corresponds to TRBD1 (6 bases). V was cut by 1 base and J by 4 bases, with 13 bases left in between. Germline V gene data show CDR1 as SGHTA and CDR2 as FQGNSA. CDR3 length: 15 residues. As DNA, the CDR3 is TGTGCCAGCAGCTTAGTCGGAGACAGGTTCACTGAAGCTTTCTTT. This codes for CASSLVGDRFTEAFF.

The chain joins TRBV10-3 to TRBJ2-3; 7 bases match TRBD2. From germline, CDR1 is ENHRY and CDR2 SYGVKD. V dropped 0 bases and J dropped 5; count of bases not matched to a gene: 2. The CDR3 has 14 residues. The CDR3 bases are TGTGCCATCAGTGAGTCTGGGGGGGAAGATACGCAGTATTTT. Translating gives CAISESGGEDTQYF.

The chain has TRBV7-2 and TRBJ2-5; D call uncertain. This CDR3 contains 15 residues. Germline V gene data show CDR1 as SGHTA and CDR2 as FQGNSA. Trimming cost V 5 bases and J 0 bases, with 13 bases left between them. The CDR3 sequence is CASSPGDQYQETQYF. In DNA form, the CDR3 reads TGTGCCAGCAGCCCCGGAGATCAGTACCAAGAGACCCAGTACTTC.